What follows are 24 T cell receptor beta chains derived from one specimen sequenced in a study of OX40 agonist ivuxolimab in advanced cancers. Only in-frame clones appear in the TCRdb table, and some are missing; sequencing was by immunoSEQ multiplex PCR. Seen here are about 75,000 clones, about 88% observed once, and the top ten hold 15% to 20%. The material was CD4+ or CD8+ T cells sorted from blood, obtained in a trial of the OX40 agonist ivuxolimab. All receptors derive from an adult with an advanced solid tumor such as melanoma, head and neck, liver or kidney cancer.

The V call is TRBV19, the J call TRBJ2-3; 8 bases agree with TRBD1. CDR1 LNHDA and CDR2 SQIVND come from the germline V gene (reference sequence). Germline trimming cut 5 bases from V and 8 bases from J; bases unmatched to any gene: 12. The CDR3 covers 15 residues. CDR3: CASSRGQAGLGTQYF. DNA for the CDR3: TGTGCCAGTAGTCGGGGACAGGCGGGATTAGGTACGCAGTATTTT.

The V and J genes are TRBV5-1 and TRBJ2-1; D is unclear. The V gene lost 0 bases and the J gene lost 1 base, with 5 bases spanning the gap. Germline V gene lookup returns CDR1 SGHRS and CDR2 YFSETQ. CDR3 length: 14 residues. The CDR3 DNA sequence: TGCGCCAGCAGCTTGGCCGGTTCCTACAATGAGCAGTTCTTC. It translates to CASSLAGSYNEQFF.

The chain links TRBV6-5 to TRBJ2-7; D may be TRBD1 or TRBD2 (9 bases each). V lost 7 bases, J lost 6 bases, and 22 bases lay in between. CDR3 size: 15 residues. Germline values: CDR1 MNHEY, CDR2 SVGAGI. CDR3 sequence (DNA): TGTGCCAGCATGCGGGGGGGACAGGGACCCCTCGAGCAGTACTTC. Translation: CASMRGGQGPLEQYF.

For this clone: Other nucleotide sequences from this sample produce the same CDR3. The chain carries TRBV2 and TRBJ2-5; D is possibly TRBD2 (5 bases). Trimming took 6 bases from V and 4 from J, leaving 12 bases between them. CDR1 SNHLY and CDR2 FYNNEI come from the germline V gene. The CDR3 loop spans 13 amino acids. The CDR3 here is CASRNTAGETQYF. The CDR3 DNA follows: TGTGCCAGCAGAAATACCGCGGGAGAGACCCAGTACTTC. Drawing the rest from reference TRBV2 and TRBJ2-5, the complete variable domain is EPEVTQTPSHQVTQMGQEVILRCVPISNHLYFYWYRQILGQKVEFLVSFYNNEISEKSEIFDDQFSVERPDGSNFTLKIRSTKLEDSAMYFCASRNTAGETQYFGPGTRLLVL.

The chain is built from TRBV9 and TRBJ1-2, with 10 bases matching TRBD1. Losses at the gene ends were 3 bases for V and 1 base for J; bases not matched to a gene: 3. Germline lookup yields CDR1 SGDLS and CDR2 YYNGEE. The CDR3 is 15 residues long. Here the CDR3 reads CASSGGTGDNYGYTF. The CDR3 DNA reads as TGTGCCAGCAGCGGAGGGACAGGGGATAACTATGGCTACACCTTC.

This clone has a handful of counts. The chain couples TRBV18 to TRBJ1-2; D gene unclear. CDR1 KGHSH and CDR2 LQKENI come from the germline V gene. Trimming left V 2 bases short and J 3 bases short, with 7 bases between. The length of the CDR3 is 13 residues. CDR3 protein: CASSPGDDYGYTF. The CDR3 coding sequence is TGTGCCAGCTCACCAGGTGACGACTATGGCTACACCTTC.

The chain joins TRBV5-1 to TRBJ2-1; TRBD1 is a possible D gene (6 bases). Germline V CDR1 and CDR2: SGHRS, YFSETQ. The V end lost 4 bases, the J end lost 5 bases, and 10 bases lay between the germline ends. CDR3 length: 13 residues. CDR3 DNA sequence: TGCGCCAGCAGCCGGACAGAAAACAATGAGCAGTTCTTC. Encoded protein: CASSRTENNEQFF.

This clone was found once. The chain is built from TRBV29-1 and TRBJ1-4; 9 bases are shared with TRBD1. This CDR3 region has 14 residues. CDR1 is SQVTM, CDR2 ANQGSEA, per germline. V lost 7 bases to trimming and J lost 6 bases; unmatched junction nucleotides: 9. This CDR3 is CSASQGALDEKLFF. CDR3 DNA: TGCAGCGCCTCACAGGGGGCCCTTGATGAAAAACTGTTTTTT.

The DNA of the CDR3 is TGTGCCAGCAGTTCACTTCGGGGAGCTTTCTTT. Amino acid sequence: CASSSLRGAFF. The chain recombines TRBV6-1 with TRBJ1-1; D is uncertain. CDR1 is MNHNS, CDR2 SASEGT, per germline. The CDR3 runs 11 residues. Trimming stripped 5 bases from V and 10 bases from J, with 11 bases between.

This chain uses TRBV19 with TRBJ2-1; 10 bases match TRBD2. Germline V gene data show CDR1 as LNHDA and CDR2 as SQIVND (reference sequence). CDR3 size: 15 residues. The junction had 11 bases not matched to a gene; V was cut back by 10 bases and J by 5 bases. The CDR3 DNA sequence: TGTGCCACGACCCCCCTAGCGGGAGATCACAATGAGCAGTTCTTC. This gives the protein CATTPLAGDHNEQFF.

This CDR3 reads CASSYDSNYGYTF. CDR3 bases: TGTGCCAGCAGTTACGACAGTAACTATGGCTACACCTTC. J is TRBJ1-2 and V is TRBV6-6; perhaps TRBD1 as D (5 bases). The germline gives CDR1 MNHNY, CDR2 SVGAGI (reference sequence). This CDR3 is built from 13 residues. Trimming removed 2 bases from V and 1 base from J, with 5 bases in between.

Points on this clone: Other DNA sequences within the sample encode an identical CDR3. The chain joins TRBV7-9 to TRBJ2-2; D is unclear. This CDR3 spans 15 amino acids. The V end was cut by 5 bases, the J end by 4 bases, with 14 bases between. Germline CDR1 and CDR2: SEHNR and FQNEAQ (reference sequence). The DNA of the CDR3 is TGTGCCAGCAGCCTCAGCCGGCTTCCCACCGGGGAGCTGTTTTTT. Translating it yields CASSLSRLPTGELFF.

The gene calls are TRBV11-2 and TRBJ2-3; D may match TRBD1 or TRBD2 (5 bases each). The germline V and J ends were trimmed by 0 bases and 2 bases, with 18 bases remaining between them. CDR1 SGHAT and CDR2 FQNNGV come from the germline V gene. The CDR3 length is 18 residues. Here the CDR3 reads CASSLDRTGRGHTDTQYF. In DNA, the CDR3 is TGTGCCAGCAGCTTAGACCGCACGGGGCGAGGCCACACAGATACGCAGTATTTT.

The V gene is TRBV5-6, the J gene TRBJ1-5; D is uncertain. Germline V gives CDR1 SGHDT, CDR2 YYEEEE. There are 15 residues in the CDR3. V was pared by 0 bases and J by 0 bases, with 7 bases between. Written as DNA, the CDR3 is TGTGCCAGCAGCTTGGAGGGTTATAGCAATCAGCCCCAGCATTTT. Protein sequence: CASSLEGYSNQPQHF. The full variable domain, completed using reference TRBV5-6 and TRBJ1-5, is DAGVTQSPTHLIKTRGQQVTLRCSPKSGHDTVSWYQQALGQGPQFIFQYYEEEERQRGNFPDRFSGHQFPNYSSELNVNALLLGDSALYLCASSLEGYSNQPQHFGDGTRLSIL.

The chain recombines TRBV4-1 with TRBJ2-5; 14 positions match TRBD2. Trimming took 3 bases from V and 5 from J; bases not matched to a gene: 5. CDR1 is MGHRA, CDR2 YSYEKL, per germline. The CDR3 extends over 16 amino acids. The CDR3 is CASSQGTSGSWETQYF. The CDR3 nucleotides are TGCGCCAGCAGCCAGGGGACTAGCGGGAGTTGGGAGACCCAGTACTTC.

The chain carries TRBV19 and TRBJ1-1, with D maybe TRBD1 (6 bases). CDR1 is LNHDA, CDR2 SQIVND, per germline (reference sequence). Trimming pared 4 bases from V and 4 bases from J, leaving 13 bases between. The CDR3 is made up of 14 amino acids. The CDR3 loop reads CASSTSGDRTEAFF. The CDR3 DNA is TGTGCCAGTAGTACTTCAGGGGATCGCACTGAAGCTTTCTTT.

This clone was counted once. The rearrangement uses TRBV2 and TRBJ2-1; perhaps D is TRBD1 or TRBD2 (6 bases each). CDR3 length: 15 amino acids. Germline V lookup: CDR1 SNHLY, CDR2 FYNNEI. V gave up 8 bases and J gave up 4 bases, with 18 bases separating them. The DNA of the CDR3 is TGTGCCAGCCTTAAGGAGGGGGGTAGTTACAATGAGCAGTTCTTC. Translated, it gives CASLKEGGSYNEQFF.

V is TRBV2 and J is TRBJ2-5; 10 bases are a match to TRBD2. This CDR3 is 17 amino acids long. CDR1 and CDR2 from the germline V gene are SNHLY and FYNNEI. V lost 6 bases to trimming and J lost 2 bases; unmatched junction nucleotides: 12. The chain's CDR3 is CASSTTSGTKEQETQYF. In DNA, the CDR3 is TGTGCCAGCAGCACCACTAGCGGGACTAAAGAACAAGAGACCCAGTACTTC. The full variable domain, completed using reference TRBV2 and TRBJ2-5, is EPEVTQTPSHQVTQMGQEVILRCVPISNHLYFYWYRQILGQKVEFLVSFYNNEISEKSEIFDDQFSVERPDGSNFTLKIRSTKLEDSAMYFCASSTTSGTKEQETQYFGPGTRLLVL.

The V call is TRBV7-9, the J call TRBJ1-3; D is ambiguous. V lost 5 bases and J lost 0, with 11 bases in between. CDR3 length: 15 amino acids. CDR1 is SEHNR, CDR2 FQNEAQ, per germline (reference sequence). Here the CDR3 DNA reads TGTGCCAGCAGCCCGGACGGAATCTCTGGAAACACCATATATTTT. Translating gives CASSPDGISGNTIYF.

This clone came up once. The rearrangement links TRBV5-1 to TRBJ2-2; the D gene is possibly TRBD2 (6 bases). The V end lost 1 base, the J end lost 3 bases, and 13 bases lay between the germline ends. The V gene's germline CDR1 is SGHRS and CDR2 YFSETQ. The CDR3 has 16 residues. As DNA, the CDR3 is TGCGCCAGCAGCTTGTATATCCAGCGGGACACCGGGGAGCTGTTTTTT. Its translation: CASSLYIQRDTGELFF.

This chain joins TRBV10-1 and TRBJ2-1; the D is unclear. The germline V gene encodes CDR1 WNHNN and CDR2 SYGVQD (reference sequence). This CDR3 comprises 15 residues. Trimming took off 4 bases at V and 8 bases at J, with 18 bases between the two ends. In DNA, the CDR3 is TGCGCCAGCAGTGTCCGGAGTGAACTAATCGATGAGCAGTTCTTC. This translates into CASSVRSELIDEQFF.

This clone was seen once. This chain connects TRBV7-2 to TRBJ1-2; 8 bases agree with TRBD1. Germline V gives CDR1 SGHTA, CDR2 FQGNSA. There are 15 residues in the CDR3. The V segment lost 4 bases and the J segment 3 bases; nucleotides outside the gene matches: 7. CDR3 amino acids: CASSSSGGADYGYTF. The CDR3 nucleotides read TGTGCCAGCAGCTCCTCAGGGGGCGCAGACTATGGCTACACCTTC.

This sequence joins TRBV15 and TRBJ2-2, with 9 bases identical to TRBD1. Trimming cost V 0 bases and J 8 bases; bases outside gene matches: 7. CDR1 and CDR2 from the germline V gene are LNHNV and YYDKDF (reference sequence). The CDR3 totals 16 residues. The chain's CDR3 is CATSREGQGLQGELFF. The CDR3 bases are TGTGCCACCAGCAGAGAGGGACAGGGTTTACAAGGGGAGCTGTTTTTT.

This clone occurred a few times. V gene TRBV6-5 combines with J gene TRBJ2-7; 7 bases are shared with TRBD1. There are 13 residues in the CDR3. V trimming: 6 bases; J trimming: 6 bases; junction bases outside the gene matches: 8. Germline V gene sequence: CDR1 MNHEY, CDR2 SVGAGI. The DNA for the CDR3 is TGTGCCAGCAGCCGAAGACAGGGTGGCGAGCAGTACTTC. This sequence encodes CASSRRQGGEQYF.